Below are 9 T cell receptor beta chains sequenced from a single sample in a study of blood T cells in healthy people across ages. Primed by a sample-barcoded 5' primer and a J-beta primer mix, a second PCR proceeded for about 6 to 11 cycles. TCRdb reanalysed the 5' RACE reads using MiXCR and keeps one entry per CDR3 protein. The sample shows about 1 million distinct CDR3 sequences, less than 50% of them seen only once. Sequenced: blood. All receptors derive from a woman aged 55-70 years in good health.

This clonotype has a single count. This chain connects TRBV14 to TRBJ2-3; tentative D call: TRBD2 (5 bases). Per germline, CDR1 SGHDN and CDR2 FVKESK. This CDR3 region has 18 residues. The germline V and J ends were trimmed by 0 bases and 2 bases, with 18 bases remaining between them. CDR3 DNA sequence: TGTGCCAGCAGCCAAGATCGGCGAGGGATGAAGGTCACAGATACGCAGTATTTT. It yields the protein CASSQDRRGMKVTDTQYF.

This clonotype was seen at least ten times. The CDR3 reads CASSDKGPAPKEFF. The CDR3 nucleotides read TGTGCCAGCAGCGATAAAGGACCCGCCCCCAAGGAGTTCTTC. The rearrangement links TRBV7-9 to TRBJ2-1; D call uncertain. This CDR3 has 14 amino acids. Germline CDR1 SEHNR, CDR2 FQNEAQ (reference sequence). The V gene lost 5 bases and the J gene lost 14 bases, with 22 bases spanning the gap.

The chain is built from TRBV9 and TRBJ2-1, with D unresolved. Trimming stripped 0 bases from V and 10 bases from J, with 14 bases between. CDR1 and CDR2 (germline): SGDLS, YYNGEE. The CDR3 extends over 14 amino acids. The CDR3 spells CASSVDPRLREQFF. Written as DNA, the CDR3 is TGTGCCAGCAGCGTAGACCCCAGATTGAGAGAGCAGTTCTTC.

The chain links TRBV5-5 to TRBJ1-6; 7 bases match TRBD1. Germline CDR1 SGHKS, CDR2 YYEKEE (reference sequence). CDR3 size: 14 residues. The V gene end was trimmed by 6 bases and the J gene end by 6 bases; junction bases not matched to a gene: 6. The CDR3 bases are TGTGCCAGCACCCCGACAGGGACTAATTCACCCCTCCACTTT. Amino acid sequence: CASTPTGTNSPLHF.

This chain joins TRBV6-1 and TRBJ2-5, with D perhaps TRBD2 (6 bases). The V gene lost 7 bases and the J gene lost 0 bases, with 24 bases spanning the gap. Germline values: CDR1 MNHNS, CDR2 SASEGT. The CDR3 is 18 amino acids. The CDR3 nucleotides read TGTGCCAGCAATCTCCCTCGCTCGGGGAGGTTATACCAAGAGACCCAGTACTTC. Encoded protein: CASNLPRSGRLYQETQYF.

The gene calls are TRBV5-6 and TRBJ2-4; D could derive from TRBD1 or TRBD2 (5 bases each). The CDR3 length is 16 residues. Trimming took off 0 bases at V and 0 bases at J, with 10 bases between the two ends. Germline V gene sequence: CDR1 SGHDT, CDR2 YYEEEE. In DNA, the CDR3 is TGTGCCAGCAGCTTGGTAGGGACCGTAGCCAAAAACATTCAGTACTTC. Encoded protein: CASSLVGTVAKNIQYF.

The chain carries TRBV20-1 and TRBJ2-3, with D tentatively TRBD2 (5 bases). CDR3 length: 16 residues. Trimming left V 1 base short and J 2 bases short, with 16 bases between. The germline V gene has CDR1 DFQATT and CDR2 SNEGSKA (reference sequence). CDR3 coding DNA: TGCAGTGCTAGAGCACCCCCTGGAGCGGCCACAGATACGCAGTATTTT. Translating gives CSARAPPGAATDTQYF.

This rearrangement joins TRBV6-2 or TRBV6-3 to TRBJ1-5; possibly TRBD1 for D (5 bases). With 5 bases removed from V and 5 bases from J, the gap between germline ends came to 13 bases. Germline V gene sequence: CDR1 MNHEY, CDR2 SVGEGT. CDR3 length: 14 amino acids. The CDR3 sequence is CASSGDSAYQPQHF. The CDR3 DNA is TGTGCCAGCAGTGGAGACAGCGCTTATCAGCCCCAGCATTTT.

This chain connects TRBV2 to TRBJ2-1, with TRBD2 matching 8 bases. From germline, CDR1 is SNHLY and CDR2 FYNNEI. V lost 7 bases and J lost 0; bases outside the gene matches: 5. The CDR3 loop spans 15 amino acids. CDR3 protein: CASTLAASSYNEQFF. In nucleotides, the CDR3 is TGTGCCAGCACACTAGCGGCGAGCTCCTACAATGAGCAGTTCTTC. The full variable domain, rest sourced from reference TRBV2 and TRBJ2-1, is EPEVTQTPSHQVTQMGQEVILRCVPISNHLYFYWYRQILGQKVEFLVSFYNNEISEKSEIFDDQFSVERPDGSNFTLKIRSTKLEDSAMYFCASTLAASSYNEQFFGPGTRLTVL.